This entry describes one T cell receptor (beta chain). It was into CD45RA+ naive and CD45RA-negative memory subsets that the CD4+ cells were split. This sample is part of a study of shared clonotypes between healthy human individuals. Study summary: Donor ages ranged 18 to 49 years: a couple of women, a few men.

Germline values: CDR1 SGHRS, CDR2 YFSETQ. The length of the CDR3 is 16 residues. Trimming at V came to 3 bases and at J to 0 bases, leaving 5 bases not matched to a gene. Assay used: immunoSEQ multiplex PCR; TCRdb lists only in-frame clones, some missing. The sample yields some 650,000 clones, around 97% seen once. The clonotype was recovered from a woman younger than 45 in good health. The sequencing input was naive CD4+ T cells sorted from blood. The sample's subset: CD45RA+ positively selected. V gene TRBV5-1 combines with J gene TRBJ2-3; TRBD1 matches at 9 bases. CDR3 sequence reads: CASSSRQGVSTDTQYF. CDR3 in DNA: TGCGCCAGCAGCTCCCGACAGGGGGTTAGCACAGATACGCAGTATTTT. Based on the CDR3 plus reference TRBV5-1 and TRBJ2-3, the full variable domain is KAGVTQTPRYLIKTRGQQVTLSCSPISGHRSVSWYQQTPGQGLQFLFEYFSETQRNKGNFPGRFSGRQFSNSRSEMNVSTLELGDSALYLCASSSRQGVSTDTQYFGPGTRLTVL.